This passage covers 16 T cell receptor beta chains from one sample sequenced in a study of shared clonotypes between healthy human individuals. Clones were sequenced by immunoSEQ multiplex PCR, and TCRdb holds only the in-frame ones, with some missing. Of roughly 500,000 clones listed, roughly 95% are singletons. What was sequenced was naive CD4+ T cells sorted from blood. The sample's subset: CD45RA+ positively selected. These receptors were collected from a woman under 40 in good health.

CDR3 region: CASSPGANVLTF. The CDR3 region has the DNA TGTGCCAGCTCCCCCGGGGCCAACGTCCTGACTTTC. The rearrangement uses TRBV18 and TRBJ2-6; no firm D call. The CDR3 runs 12 residues. The V end lost 6 bases, the J end lost 4 bases, and 4 bases lay between the germline ends. Per germline, CDR1 KGHSH and CDR2 LQKENI.

This chain uses TRBV6-1 with TRBJ2-3; TRBD1 matches 8 bases. V was pared by 1 base and J by 2 bases, with 20 bases of the junction left unmatched. Per the germline V gene, CDR1 is MNHNS and CDR2 is SASEGT. The CDR3 is 21 residues long. The CDR3 protein is CASSEEVGARGHQSTTDTQYF. Written as DNA, the CDR3 is TGTGCCAGCAGTGAAGAAGTAGGGGCCAGGGGGCACCAGTCCACCACAGATACGCAGTATTTT.

V usage is TRBV19 and J usage is TRBJ1-4; D is uncertain. There are 15 residues in the CDR3. The germline gives CDR1 LNHDA, CDR2 SQIVND (reference sequence). Trimming removed 8 bases from V and 2 bases from J, with 15 bases in between. CDR3 DNA: TGTGCCAGTCAATACTCTCGCGCCACTAATGAAAAACTGTTTTTT. Its translation is CASQYSRATNEKLFF.

CDR3 amino acids: CASRPSAGGPYEQYF. In nucleotides, the CDR3 is TGTGCCAGCAGGCCCTCGGCGGGAGGGCCCTACGAGCAGTACTTC. J is TRBJ2-7 and V is TRBV6-5; 9 bases are shared with TRBD2. From germline, CDR1 is MNHEY and CDR2 SVGAGI. J gave up 2 bases and V 6 bases, and 8 bases lay outside the gene matches. This CDR3 is 15 amino acids long.

This clone was seen a single time. The chain carries TRBV5-1 and TRBJ1-1; a possible D gene is TRBD1 (5 bases). The germline CDR1 and CDR2 sequences are SGHRS and YFSETQ. The CDR3 has 17 amino acids. V shed 0 bases and J shed 11 bases, with 26 bases lying between them. The CDR3 nucleotides read TGCGCCAGCAGCTTGGCCCCCGGGGGAGGGAGGGAGCCTGGGGCTTTCTTT. Translating gives CASSLAPGGGREPGAFF.

The genes are TRBV14 and TRBJ2-7, with TRBD2 matching over 14 bases. The CDR3 loop spans 15 amino acids. In germline, CDR1 is SGHDN, CDR2 FVKESK. With 4 bases clipped from V and 7 bases from J, the junction kept 6 bases outside the gene matches. The CDR3 loop reads CASSRGLAGVVEQYF. CDR3 DNA: TGTGCCAGCAGCCGGGGACTAGCGGGAGTGGTAGAGCAGTACTTC.

V and J are TRBV28 and TRBJ1-1; D remains ambiguous. This CDR3 is built from 15 residues. Between the trimmed V and J ends, which lost 5 bases and 2 bases, there was a span of 15 bases. Per germline, CDR1 MDHEN and CDR2 SYDVKM. In DNA, the CDR3 is TGTGCCAGCAGTATACTCCGGACGGCTAACACTGAAGCTTTCTTT. Translation gives CASSILRTANTEAFF.

The chain has TRBV7-2 and TRBJ2-7; weak D call: TRBD2 (6 bases). The CDR3 loop spans 15 amino acids. CDR1 and CDR2 (germline): SGHTA, FQGNSA. Trimming stripped 5 bases from V and 0 bases from J, with 14 bases between. The DNA for the CDR3 is TGTGCCAGCAGCCGTGGGGCGGGAAGCTCCTACGAGCAGTACTTC. This gives the protein CASSRGAGSSYEQYF.

This sequence joins TRBV6-6 and TRBJ2-7; a possible D gene is TRBD2 (5 bases). Trimming took off 4 bases at V and 6 bases at J, with 16 bases between the two ends. Germline CDR1 and CDR2: MNHNY and SVGAGI (reference sequence). The CDR3 loop spans 14 amino acids. This CDR3 reads CASSSTRARGEQYF. The CDR3 DNA reads TGTGCCAGCAGTTCCACAAGAGCTCGGGGCGAGCAGTACTTC.

The chain carries TRBV5-6 and TRBJ2-7; D may match TRBD1 or TRBD2 (5 bases each). The germline V gene encodes CDR1 SGHDT and CDR2 YYEEEE. The V end was cut by 2 bases, the J end by 5 bases, with 20 bases between. The CDR3 has 16 residues. CDR3 loop: CASSFEPGPGFHEQYF. CDR3 nucleotides: TGTGCCAGCAGCTTTGAACCGGGACCAGGTTTCCACGAGCAGTACTTC. The complete variable domain, with remaining parts taken from reference TRBV5-6 and TRBJ2-7, reads DAGVTQSPTHLIKTRGQQVTLRCSPKSGHDTVSWYQQALGQGPQFIFQYYEEEERQRGNFPDRFSGHQFPNYSSELNVNALLLGDSALYLCASSFEPGPGFHEQYFGPGTRLTVT.

The chain uses TRBV5-4 and TRBJ1-1, with D uncertain. Germline V gives CDR1 SGHNT, CDR2 YYREEE (reference sequence). V gave up 4 bases and J gave up 1 base, with 8 bases separating them. This CDR3 spans 13 amino acids. Here the CDR3 reads CASSPTSNTEAFF. DNA for the CDR3: TGTGCCAGCAGCCCCACCTCGAACACTGAAGCTTTCTTT.

This chain connects TRBV28 to TRBJ2-3, with 7 positions matching TRBD1. The CDR3 has 17 amino acids. V was clipped by 3 bases and J by 3 bases; unmatched bases: 12. Per germline, CDR1 MDHEN and CDR2 SYDVKM. In nucleotides, the CDR3 is TGTGCCAGCAGTTTGCCCCCACAGGGGATTGGTACAGATACGCAGTATTTT. It yields the protein CASSLPPQGIGTDTQYF.

The rearrangement joins TRBV11-2 to TRBJ2-7; the D is unclear. V lost 1 base and J lost 5, with 6 bases in between. Germline V gene lookup returns CDR1 SGHAT and CDR2 FQNNGV. This CDR3 spans 12 amino acids. As DNA, the CDR3 is TGTGCCAGCAGCTTAGGGAATGACGAGCAGTACTTC. Encoded protein: CASSLGNDEQYF.

This clone was found once. The rearrangement uses TRBV28 and TRBJ1-1; no definite D call. The CDR3 is 12 residues long. V was pared by 2 bases and J by 3 bases, with 4 bases between. Germline values: CDR1 MDHEN, CDR2 SYDVKM. CDR3 protein: CASSLSYTEAFF. In DNA form, the CDR3 reads TGTGCCAGCAGTTTAAGTTACACTGAAGCTTTCTTT.

The chain has TRBV12-5 and TRBJ2-3; D might be TRBD1 (6 bases). V was shortened by 2 bases and J by 4 bases, with 19 bases between the two germline ends. The CDR3 runs to 17 residues. The V gene's germline CDR1 is LGHNT and CDR2 FRNRAP. The CDR3 protein is CASGLSPAGASADTQYF. CDR3 DNA sequence: TGTGCTAGTGGTTTGTCCCCGGCAGGGGCGTCAGCAGATACGCAGTATTTT.

V and J are TRBV6-5 and TRBJ2-1, with 9 bases that match TRBD2. J lost 7 bases, V lost 6 bases, and 7 bases had no gene match. The CDR3 contains 14 residues. Germline lookup yields CDR1 MNHEY and CDR2 SVGAGI. CDR3 nucleotides: TGTGCCAGCAGGATGACTAGCGGTGCTAATGAGCAGTTCTTC. Translated, it gives CASRMTSGANEQFF.